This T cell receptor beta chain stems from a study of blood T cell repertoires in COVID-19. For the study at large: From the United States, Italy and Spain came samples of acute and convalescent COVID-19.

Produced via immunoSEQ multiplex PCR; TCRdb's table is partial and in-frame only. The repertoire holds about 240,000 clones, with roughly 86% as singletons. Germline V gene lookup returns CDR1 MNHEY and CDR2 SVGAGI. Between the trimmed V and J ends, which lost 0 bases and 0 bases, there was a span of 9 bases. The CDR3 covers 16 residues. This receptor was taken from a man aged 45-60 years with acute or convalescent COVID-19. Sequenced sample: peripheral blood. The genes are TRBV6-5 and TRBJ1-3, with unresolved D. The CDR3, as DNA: TGTGCCAGCAGTTACTCGCCGGGTCTCTCTGGAAACACCATATATTTT. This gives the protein CASSYSPGLSGNTIYF.